Listed here is a single T cell receptor (beta chain). Enrollees, roughly 18 to 90 years old, lived in 24 US areas. Participant-reported clinical history was the basis for cohort assignment. This sample is drawn from a study of blood T cell repertoires in COVID-19. In the study overall: PBMCs, B-cell-depleted T cells, or T cells provided the cDNA or gDNA that made up the material.

As originally analysed: Quantification of nucleated cells was approximated via reference gene primer amplification. The data were produced by immunoSEQ multiplex PCR, yet TCRdb's version contains in-frame clones alone and is incomplete. That table is the source of V, J and clone size, and D and trimming were worked out from the DNA. The sample holds fewer than 250,000 clones, 87% seen once. The V gene's germline CDR1 is MNHEY and CDR2 SMNVEV (reference sequence). V lost 5 bases, J lost 6 bases, and 17 bases lay in between. There are 14 residues in the CDR3. The clonotype was recovered from a woman aged 25 to 45 with acute COVID-19. The V gene is TRBV27, the J gene TRBJ2-7; possible D gene TRBD2, 5 bases. Sequencing was done on a sample of PBMCs or T cells enriched from blood (not recorded which). The CDR3 DNA sequence: TGTGCCAGCAGTCCCCTAGGGAGAGCTGCCGAGCAGTACTTC. Encoded protein: CASSPLGRAAEQYF.